This TCR beta chain was identified in a study of T cell changes during pregnancy in multiple sclerosis. Clones were read by immunoSEQ multiplex PCR, and TCRdb kept only the in-frame ones, dropping some. The repertoire consists of 60,000 to 75,000 clones, with around 90% occurring once and the leading ten covering about 1.6%. With 10 bases removed from V and 6 bases from J, the gap between germline ends came to 25 bases. This CDR3 is built from 16 residues. The TCR sequence derives from a female donor with multiple sclerosis, enrolled in a pregnancy study. Material: peripheral blood, obtained after pregnancy. The rearrangement links TRBV23-1 to TRBJ1-5, with a weak D call TRBD1 (6 bases). TRBV23-1 is filed as an ORF, its function uncertain. The CDR3 region has the DNA TGCGCCACCATAGTCGGGCGGGGGGCGTGGAGTCAGCCCCAGCATTTT. As protein: CATIVGRGAWSQPQHF.